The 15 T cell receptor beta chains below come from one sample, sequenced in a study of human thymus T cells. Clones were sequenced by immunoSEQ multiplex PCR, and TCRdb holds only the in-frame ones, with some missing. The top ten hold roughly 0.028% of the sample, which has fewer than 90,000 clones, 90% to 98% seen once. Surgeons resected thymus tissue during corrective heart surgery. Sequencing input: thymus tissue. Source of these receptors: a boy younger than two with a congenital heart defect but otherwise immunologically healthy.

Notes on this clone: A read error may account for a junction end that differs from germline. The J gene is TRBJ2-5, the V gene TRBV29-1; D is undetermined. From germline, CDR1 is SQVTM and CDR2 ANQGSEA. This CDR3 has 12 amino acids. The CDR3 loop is CSVAQSQEAQYF. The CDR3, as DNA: TGCAGCGTTGCCCAGAGTCAAGAGGCCCAGTACTTC.

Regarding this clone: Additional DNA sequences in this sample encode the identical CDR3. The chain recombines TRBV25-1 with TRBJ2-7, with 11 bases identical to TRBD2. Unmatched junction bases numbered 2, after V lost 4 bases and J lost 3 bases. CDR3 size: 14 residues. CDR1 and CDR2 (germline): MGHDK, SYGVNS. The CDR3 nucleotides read TGTGCCAGCAGTGGAACTAGCGGGGGCTACGAGCAGTACTTC. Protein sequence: CASSGTSGGYEQYF.

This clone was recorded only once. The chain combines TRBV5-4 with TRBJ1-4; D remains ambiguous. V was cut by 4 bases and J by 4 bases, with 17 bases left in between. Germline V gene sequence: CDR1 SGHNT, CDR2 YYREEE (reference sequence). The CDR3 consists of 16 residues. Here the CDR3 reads CASSPTPGPVNEKLFF. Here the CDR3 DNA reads TGTGCCAGCAGCCCAACCCCCGGGCCAGTTAATGAAAAACTGTTTTTT.

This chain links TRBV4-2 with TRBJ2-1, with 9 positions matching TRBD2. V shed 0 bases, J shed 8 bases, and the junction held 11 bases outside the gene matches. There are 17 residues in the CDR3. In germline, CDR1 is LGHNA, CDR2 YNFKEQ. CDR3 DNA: TGTGCCAGCAGCCAAGAGGAAATTAGCGGGAGTATCGATGAGCAGTTCTTC. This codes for CASSQEEISGSIDEQFF.

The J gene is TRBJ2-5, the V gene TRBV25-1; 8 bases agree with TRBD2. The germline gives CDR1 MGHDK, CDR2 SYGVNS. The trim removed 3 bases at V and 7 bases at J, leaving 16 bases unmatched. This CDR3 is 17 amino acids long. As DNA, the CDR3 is TGTGCCAGCAGTGAGTTTCTTTGGGCTAGCGGGCCGGGGACCCAGTACTTC. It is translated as CASSEFLWASGPGTQYF.

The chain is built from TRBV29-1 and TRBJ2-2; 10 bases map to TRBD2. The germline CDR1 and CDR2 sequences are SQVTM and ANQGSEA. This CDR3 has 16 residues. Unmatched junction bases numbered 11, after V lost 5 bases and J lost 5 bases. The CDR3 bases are TGCAGCGTTTTTTCAAGGAGCGGGAGGGCGACCGGGGAGCTGTTTTTT. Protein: CSVFSRSGRATGELFF.

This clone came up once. CDR3 in DNA: TGCGCCAGCAGCTTACAGGGGACGTATGAAAAACTGTTTTTT. It encodes CASSLQGTYEKLFF. This chain joins TRBV5-1 and TRBJ1-4; 7 bases map to TRBD1. Germline V lookup: CDR1 SGHRS, CDR2 YFSETQ. There are 14 residues in the CDR3. Trimming removed 2 bases from V and 6 bases from J; junction bases left unmatched: 4.

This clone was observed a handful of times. The CDR3 protein is CASSLDGCHEQYF. The CDR3 coding sequence is TGTGCCAGCAGCTTAGACGGATGCCACGAGCAGTACTTC. The chain recombines TRBV7-3 with TRBJ2-7; no clear D. Trimming stripped 2 bases from V and 5 bases from J, with 10 bases between. The CDR3 spans 13 residues. CDR1 and CDR2 (germline): SGHTA, FQGTGA.

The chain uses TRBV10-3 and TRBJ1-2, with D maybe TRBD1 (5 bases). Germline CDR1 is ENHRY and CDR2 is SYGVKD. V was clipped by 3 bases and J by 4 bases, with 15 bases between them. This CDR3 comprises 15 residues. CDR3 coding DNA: TGTGCCATCAGTGACACAGGACGGGGGGGCTATGGCTACACCTTC. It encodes CAISDTGRGGYGYTF.

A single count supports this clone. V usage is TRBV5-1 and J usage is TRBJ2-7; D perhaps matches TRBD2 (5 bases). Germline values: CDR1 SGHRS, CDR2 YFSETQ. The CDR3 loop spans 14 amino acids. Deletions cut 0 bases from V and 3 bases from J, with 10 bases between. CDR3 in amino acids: CASSLGTSYYEQYF. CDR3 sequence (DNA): TGCGCCAGCAGCTTGGGGACTTCATACTACGAGCAGTACTTC.

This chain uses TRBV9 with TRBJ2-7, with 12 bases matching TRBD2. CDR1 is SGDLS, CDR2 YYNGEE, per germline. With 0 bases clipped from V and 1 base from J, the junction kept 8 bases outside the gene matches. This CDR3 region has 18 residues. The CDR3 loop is CASSVAASGRAPSYEQYF. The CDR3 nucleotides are TGTGCCAGCAGCGTAGCGGCTAGCGGGAGGGCCCCATCCTACGAGCAGTACTTC.

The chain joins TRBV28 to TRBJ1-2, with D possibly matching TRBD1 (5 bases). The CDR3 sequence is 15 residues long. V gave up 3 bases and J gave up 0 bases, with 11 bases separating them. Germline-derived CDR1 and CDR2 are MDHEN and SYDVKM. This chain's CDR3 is CASSLVGGSNYGYTF. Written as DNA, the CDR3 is TGTGCCAGCAGTTTGGTGGGGGGGTCTAACTATGGCTACACCTTC.

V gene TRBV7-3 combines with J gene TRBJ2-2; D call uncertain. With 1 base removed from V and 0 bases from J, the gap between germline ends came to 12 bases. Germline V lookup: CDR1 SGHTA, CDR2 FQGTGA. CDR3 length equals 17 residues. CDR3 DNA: TGTGCCAGCAGCTTAAAGGTCGCCGGCACGAACACCGGGGAGCTGTTTTTT. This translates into CASSLKVAGTNTGELFF.

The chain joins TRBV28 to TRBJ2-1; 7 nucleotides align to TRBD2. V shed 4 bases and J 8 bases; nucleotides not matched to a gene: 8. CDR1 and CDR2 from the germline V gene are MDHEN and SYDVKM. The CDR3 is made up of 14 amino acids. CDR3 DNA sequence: TGTGCCAGCAGTTCCCAGCGGGACGACGATGAGCAGTTCTTC. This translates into CASSSQRDDDEQFF.

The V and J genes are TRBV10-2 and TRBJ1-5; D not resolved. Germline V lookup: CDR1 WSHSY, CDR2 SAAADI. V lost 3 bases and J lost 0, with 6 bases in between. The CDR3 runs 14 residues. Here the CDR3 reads CASSDSYSNQPQHF. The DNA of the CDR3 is TGCGCCAGCAGTGATTCCTATAGCAATCAGCCCCAGCATTTT.